This T cell receptor (beta chain) is drawn from a study of shared clonotypes between healthy human individuals. Findings and limits, study-wide: Collection of samples was limited to blood; tissue repertoires likely differ.

In the naive CD8 group, cells lacked CD45RO and were positively selected for CCR7, so terminally differentiated effector memory CD45RA+ cells were left out. Among the donors, all were Caucasian adults who lived in Nashville, Tennessee. TCRdb's copy holds only in-frame clones and misses some; the assay was immunoSEQ multiplex PCR. The sample lists about 2,200,000 clones; about 92% were seen once. As for this clone: Its target is not known. The sample holds other DNA sequences that translate to the same CDR3.

The CDR3 runs 12 residues. From germline, CDR1 is PRHDT and CDR2 FYEKMQ (reference sequence). Trimming took 0 bases from V and 7 from J, leaving 4 bases between them. V and J are TRBV13 and TRBJ2-1; D remains ambiguous. Material for sequencing was naive CD8+ T cells from PBMCs. This receptor was identified in a man younger than 35 in good health. Some clones in this sample may be carry-over from other donors' samples. CDR3 region: CASSLGGNEQFF. The CDR3 bases are TGTGCCAGCAGCTTAGGCGGTAATGAGCAGTTCTTC.